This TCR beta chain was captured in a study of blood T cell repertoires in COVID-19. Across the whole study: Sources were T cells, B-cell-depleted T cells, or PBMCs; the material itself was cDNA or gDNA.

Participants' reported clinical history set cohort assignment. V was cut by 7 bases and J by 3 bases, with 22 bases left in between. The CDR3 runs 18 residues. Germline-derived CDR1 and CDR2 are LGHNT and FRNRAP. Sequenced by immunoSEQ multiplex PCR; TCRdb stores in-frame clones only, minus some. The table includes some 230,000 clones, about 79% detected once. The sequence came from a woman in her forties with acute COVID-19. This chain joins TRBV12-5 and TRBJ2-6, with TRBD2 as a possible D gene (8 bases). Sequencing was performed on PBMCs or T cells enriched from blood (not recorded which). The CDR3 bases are TGTGCTAGTGCCTCCCCGGGAGGGGGCGGCGGTGGGGCCAACGTCCTGACTTTC. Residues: CASASPGGGGGGANVLTF.